The 27 T cell receptor beta chains listed next were all sequenced from one sample in a study of control samples from healthy donors and cancer patients. Some clones are missing from TCRdb's copy, which holds only in-frame ones; the method was immunoSEQ multiplex PCR. The sample lists fewer than 150,000 clones; 75% to 95% were seen once. Sequenced input: blood. The receptor set was obtained from a man younger than 35 in good health.

The V call is TRBV4-2, the J call TRBJ1-1; D remains unclear. Trimming stripped 4 bases from V and 4 bases from J, with 16 bases between. CDR3 length: 15 residues. Germline V lookup: CDR1 LGHNA, CDR2 YNFKEQ. CDR3: CASSPPTGKATEAFF. The CDR3 nucleotides read TGTGCCAGCAGCCCCCCCACCGGGAAGGCCACTGAAGCTTTCTTT.

V gene TRBV2 combines with J gene TRBJ2-6; 9 positions agree with TRBD1. CDR3 length equals 18 residues. The V segment lost 8 bases and the J segment 0 bases; nucleotides outside the gene matches: 11. CDR1 and CDR2 (germline): SNHLY, FYNNEI. CDR3 sequence: CASYPLRDRDSGANVLTF. In DNA, the CDR3 is TGTGCCAGCTACCCTCTCCGGGACAGGGACTCTGGGGCCAACGTCCTGACTTTC.

In DNA, the CDR3 is TGTGCCAGCAGTTCAGACATTGTGAACACTGAAGCTTTCTTT. Amino acids: CASSSDIVNTEAFF. The rearrangement uses TRBV6-5 and TRBJ1-1; D remains unclear. V lost 4 bases and J 0 bases, leaving 9 bases between the germline ends. Germline V lookup: CDR1 MNHEY, CDR2 SVGAGI. This CDR3 region has 14 residues.

This sequence joins TRBV27 and TRBJ2-1; D might be TRBD1 (5 bases). V was clipped by 6 bases and J by 0 bases, with 18 bases between them. The CDR3 length is 17 residues. The V gene's germline CDR1 is MNHEY and CDR2 SMNVEV (reference sequence). The CDR3 loop is CASSQGWGESSYNEQFF. The CDR3, as DNA: TGTGCCAGCAGCCAAGGTTGGGGCGAGAGCTCCTACAATGAGCAGTTCTTC.

V gene TRBV19 combines with J gene TRBJ1-1; D may be TRBD1 (6 bases). The CDR3 sequence is 16 residues long. Deletions cut 0 bases from V and 3 bases from J, with 14 bases between. CDR1 and CDR2 from the germline V gene are LNHDA and SQIVND (reference sequence). CDR3 region: CASSIDLGGWDTEAFF. The CDR3 DNA is TGTGCCAGTAGTATAGACTTGGGGGGCTGGGACACTGAAGCTTTCTTT.

In this sample, this clone turned up once. The chain links TRBV7-9 to TRBJ2-1; possible D gene TRBD2, 6 bases. This CDR3 contains 14 residues. The V gene lost 3 bases and the J gene lost 10 bases, with 16 bases spanning the gap. The germline V gene encodes CDR1 SEHNR and CDR2 FQNEAQ (reference sequence). The DNA of the CDR3 is TGTGCCAGCAGCTTCAGGGACGCAGGAGGGGAGCAGTTCTTC. Its protein product is CASSFRDAGGEQFF. Filled out from reference TRBV7-9 and TRBJ2-1, the complete variable domain reads DTGVSQNPRHKITKRGQNVTFRCDPISEHNRLYWYRQTLGQGPEFLTYFQNEAQLEKSRLLSDRFSAERPKGSFSTLEIQRTEQGDSAMYLCASSFRDAGGEQFFGPGTRLTVL.

The genes are TRBV5-1 and TRBJ2-2, with D unresolved. The CDR3 is made up of 12 amino acids. CDR1 is SGHRS, CDR2 YFSETQ, per germline. Trimming left V 4 bases short and J 2 bases short, with 3 bases between. DNA for the CDR3: TGCGCCAGCAGCCAAAACACCGGGGAGCTGTTTTTT. As protein: CASSQNTGELFF.

CDR3 residues: CASSQGDGVYEQYF. As DNA, the CDR3 is TGCGCCAGCAGCCAAGGAGACGGAGTCTACGAGCAGTACTTC. The gene calls are TRBV4-1 and TRBJ2-7; D gene ambiguous. CDR3 size: 14 residues. Germline V CDR1 and CDR2: MGHRA, YSYEKL. Trimming shortened V by 1 base and J by 3 bases, and 10 bases separated the two germline ends.

The J gene is TRBJ2-5, the V gene TRBV15, with D unresolved. Germline CDR1 reads LNHNV; CDR2 reads YYDKDF (reference sequence). The CDR3 runs 15 residues. V was pared by 6 bases and J by 1 base, with 15 bases between. The CDR3 loop reads CATRGSLSLQETQYF. In DNA, the CDR3 is TGTGCCACCAGAGGCAGCCTATCTCTCCAAGAGACCCAGTACTTC.

The V and J genes are TRBV6-5 and TRBJ2-7; 10 bases line up with TRBD2. Germline CDR1 is MNHEY and CDR2 is SVGAGI. The CDR3 length is 14 residues. J gave up 4 bases and V 9 bases, and 9 bases lay outside the gene matches. The CDR3 DNA follows: TGTGCCAGTCGGAGCGGGGGGGCTTTTTACGAGCAGTACTTC. Translation gives CASRSGGAFYEQYF.

This chain uses TRBV4-1 with TRBJ1-4; D not certain. CDR1 is MGHRA, CDR2 YSYEKL, per germline. The CDR3 runs 17 residues. The V end was cut by 1 base, the J end by 5 bases, with 17 bases between. CDR3 nucleotides: TGCGCCAGCAGCCAAGGATATAACGGGCAATTAAATGAAAAACTGTTTTTT. It yields the protein CASSQGYNGQLNEKLFF.

This CDR3 reads CASSLGGGAGGREKLFF. The CDR3 DNA is TGTGCCAGCAGCTTAGGAGGGGGTGCCGGGGGCCGGGAAAAACTGTTTTTT. This chain connects TRBV7-9 to TRBJ1-4; perhaps TRBD1 as D (6 bases). The CDR3 totals 17 residues. V gave up 1 base and J gave up 8 bases, with 20 bases separating them. In germline, CDR1 is SEHNR, CDR2 FQNEAQ (reference sequence).

For this clone: The sample has other DNA sequences that encode this CDR3 too. The gene calls are TRBV6-5 and TRBJ2-7; D not resolved. Trimming pared 8 bases from V and 2 bases from J, leaving 10 bases between. The CDR3 is 12 amino acids. The germline V gene encodes CDR1 MNHEY and CDR2 SVGAGI. The CDR3 bases are TGTGCCAGCTCAGCTGACCCCTACGAGCAGTACTTC. It specifies CASSADPYEQYF.

The chain couples TRBV19 to TRBJ1-6, with 8 positions matching TRBD1. The CDR3 contains 15 residues. The V segment lost 7 bases and the J segment 7 bases; nucleotides outside the gene matches: 9. From germline, CDR1 is LNHDA and CDR2 SQIVND (reference sequence). The CDR3 is CASTRRQGFNSPLHF. For the CDR3, the DNA is TGTGCCAGTACCCGCCGACAGGGGTTCAATTCACCCCTCCACTTT.

This sequence joins TRBV27 and TRBJ1-1; D remains ambiguous. Germline V gene lookup returns CDR1 MNHEY and CDR2 SMNVEV (reference sequence). The ends were cut back, 6 bases at V and 4 bases at J, with 12 bases in the middle. The CDR3 is made up of 13 amino acids. The CDR3 loop is CASRPPSGTEAFF. CDR3 DNA: TGTGCCAGCAGACCTCCGAGCGGCACTGAAGCTTTCTTT.

J is TRBJ1-5 and V is TRBV2; D is unresolved. The CDR3 runs to 15 residues. Germline V CDR1 and CDR2: SNHLY, FYNNEI. Trimming took off 2 bases at V and 4 bases at J, with 12 bases between the two ends. This CDR3 is CASSEPNLGNQPQHF. The CDR3 coding sequence is TGTGCCAGCAGTGAACCCAACCTAGGAAATCAGCCCCAGCATTTT.

This chain connects TRBV27 to TRBJ2-7; D may be TRBD2 (6 bases). The germline V gene has CDR1 MNHEY and CDR2 SMNVEV (reference sequence). The V end was cut by 3 bases, the J end by 2 bases, with 14 bases between. This CDR3 is 15 amino acids long. CDR3 residues: CASSLFPGATYEQYF. As DNA, the CDR3 is TGTGCCAGCAGTTTGTTCCCGGGAGCCACCTACGAGCAGTACTTC.

The chain couples TRBV12-5 to TRBJ1-3; 9 positions agree with TRBD1. The CDR3 covers 15 residues. Germline-derived CDR1 and CDR2 are LGHNT and FRNRAP. Trimming removed 4 bases from V and 0 bases from J; junction bases left unmatched: 1. CDR3 coding DNA: TGTGCTAGTGGTTGGGACAGGGTCTCTGGAAACACCATATATTTT. It encodes CASGWDRVSGNTIYF.

The J gene is TRBJ1-1, the V gene TRBV15, with D maybe TRBD1 (5 bases). CDR3 size: 15 residues. The V end lost 2 bases, the J end lost 4 bases, and 14 bases lay between the germline ends. Germline CDR1 is LNHNV and CDR2 is YYDKDF (reference sequence). The CDR3 region has the DNA TGTGCCACCAGCAGATCGTCGGGGGGTAGCACTGAAGCTTTCTTT. Residues: CATSRSSGGSTEAFF.

The rearrangement joins TRBV5-1 to TRBJ1-4; TRBD1 matches 8 bases. The CDR3 contains 16 residues. V lost 4 bases and J lost 0; bases outside the gene matches: 5. The germline CDR1 and CDR2 sequences are SGHRS and YFSETQ. The CDR3 is CASSRDRFATNEKLFF. CDR3 nucleotide sequence: TGCGCCAGCAGCCGGGACAGGTTTGCAACTAATGAAAAACTGTTTTTT.

V gene TRBV25-1 combines with J gene TRBJ1-1; 12 bases match TRBD1. J lost 6 bases, V lost 6 bases, and 8 bases had no gene match. This CDR3 contains 15 residues. Germline assignment: CDR1 MGHDK and CDR2 SYGVNS. For the CDR3, the DNA is TGTGCCAGCAGGCCGGGACAGGGGGCGGCTCCTGAAGCTTTCTTT. As protein: CASRPGQGAAPEAFF. The full variable domain, in which reference TRBV25-1 and TRBJ1-1 provide the parts outside the CDR3, is EADIYQTPRYLVIGTGKKITLECSQTMGHDKMYWYQQDPGMELHLIHYSYGVNSTEKGDLSSESTVSRIRTEHFPLTLESARPSHTSQYLCASRPGQGAAPEAFFGQGTRLTVV.

In its sample, this clone was seen once. The chain has TRBV18 and TRBJ1-2; D uncertain. Trimming stripped 3 bases from V and 2 bases from J, with 10 bases between. The CDR3 has 14 amino acids. Germline V gene lookup returns CDR1 KGHSH and CDR2 LQKENI. The CDR3 reads CASSPVGENYGYTF. For the CDR3, the DNA is TGTGCCAGCTCACCTGTCGGGGAAAACTATGGCTACACCTTC. The variable domain in full, with the rest retrieved from reference TRBV18 and TRBJ1-2, is NAGVMQNPRHLVRRRGQEARLRCSPMKGHSHVYWYRQLPEEGLKFMVYLQKENIIDESGMPKERFSAEFPKEGPSILRIQQVVRGDSAAYFCASSPVGENYGYTFGSGTRLTVV.

The chain couples TRBV30 to TRBJ2-7; maybe TRBD1 (5 bases). Trimming pared 0 bases from V and 5 bases from J, leaving 14 bases between. Germline assignment: CDR1 GTSNPN and CDR2 SVGIG (reference sequence). The CDR3 is 14 amino acids. The CDR3 reads CAWSVRQGPNEQYF. Written as DNA, the CDR3 is TGTGCCTGGAGTGTAAGGCAGGGTCCAAACGAGCAGTACTTC.

This chain uses TRBV29-1 with TRBJ2-5; 7 nucleotides agree with TRBD1. With 4 bases clipped from V and 5 bases from J, the junction kept 10 bases outside the gene matches. Germline CDR1 reads SQVTM; CDR2 reads ANQGSEA. This CDR3 has 14 residues. CDR3 protein: CSVGNRGLGETQYF. For the CDR3, the DNA is TGCAGCGTTGGTAACAGGGGTTTAGGGGAGACCCAGTACTTC.

The rearrangement uses TRBV9 and TRBJ1-6; D uncertain. The CDR3 is made up of 14 amino acids. Per the germline V gene, CDR1 is SGDLS and CDR2 is YYNGEE. V lost 4 bases and J lost 2, with 7 bases in between. CDR3 nucleotides: TGTGCCAGCAGCCCAAGCCCCTATAATTCACCCCTCCACTTT. It encodes CASSPSPYNSPLHF.

The V and J genes are TRBV18 and TRBJ1-1, with D maybe TRBD1 (5 bases). V dropped 3 bases and J dropped 0 bases, with 8 bases sitting between them. CDR1 is KGHSH, CDR2 LQKENI, per germline. The length of the CDR3 is 14 residues. CDR3: CASSPTDMNTEAFF. For the CDR3, the DNA is TGTGCCAGCTCACCGACGGACATGAACACTGAAGCTTTCTTT.

This chain connects TRBV12-3 or TRBV12-4 to TRBJ2-7; D call uncertain. V was shortened by 6 bases and J by 7 bases, with 16 bases between the two germline ends. This CDR3 contains 13 residues. CDR3 loop: CASSPSGGGEQYF. CDR3 nucleotides: TGTGCCAGCAGCCCATCCGGTGGTGGGGAGCAGTACTTC.